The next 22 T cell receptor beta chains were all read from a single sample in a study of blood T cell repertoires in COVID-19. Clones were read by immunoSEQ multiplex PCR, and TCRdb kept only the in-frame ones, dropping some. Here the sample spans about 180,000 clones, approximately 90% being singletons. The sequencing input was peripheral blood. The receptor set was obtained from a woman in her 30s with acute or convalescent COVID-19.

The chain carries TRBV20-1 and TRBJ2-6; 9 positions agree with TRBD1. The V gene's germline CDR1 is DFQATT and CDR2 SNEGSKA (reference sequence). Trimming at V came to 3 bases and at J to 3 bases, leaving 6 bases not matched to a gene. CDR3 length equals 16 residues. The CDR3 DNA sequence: TGCAGTGCTAGTCGACAGGGGGAATTTGGGGCCAACGTCCTGACTTTC. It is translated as CSASRQGEFGANVLTF.

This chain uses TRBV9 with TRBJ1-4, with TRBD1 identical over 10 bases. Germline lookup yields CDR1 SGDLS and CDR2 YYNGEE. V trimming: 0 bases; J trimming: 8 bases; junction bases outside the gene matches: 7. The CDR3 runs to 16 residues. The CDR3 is CASSVGSLTGGEKLFF. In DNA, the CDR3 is TGTGCCAGCAGCGTAGGGTCTTTGACAGGGGGCGAAAAACTGTTTTTT.

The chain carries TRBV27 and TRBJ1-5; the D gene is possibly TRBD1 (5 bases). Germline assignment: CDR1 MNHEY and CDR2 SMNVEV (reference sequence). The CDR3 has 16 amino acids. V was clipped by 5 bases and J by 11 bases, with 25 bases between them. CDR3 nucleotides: TGTGCCAGCAGTCTACGGAATCCGGCCAGGGCCGAGGCCCAGCATTTT. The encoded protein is CASSLRNPARAEAQHF.

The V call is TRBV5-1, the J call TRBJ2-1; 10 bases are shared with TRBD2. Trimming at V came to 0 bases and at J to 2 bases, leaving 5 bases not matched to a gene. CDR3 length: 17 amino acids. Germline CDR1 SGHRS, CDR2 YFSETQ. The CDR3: CASSLGLAGGTYNEQFF. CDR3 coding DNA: TGCGCCAGCAGCTTGGGTTTAGCGGGAGGTACCTACAATGAGCAGTTCTTC.

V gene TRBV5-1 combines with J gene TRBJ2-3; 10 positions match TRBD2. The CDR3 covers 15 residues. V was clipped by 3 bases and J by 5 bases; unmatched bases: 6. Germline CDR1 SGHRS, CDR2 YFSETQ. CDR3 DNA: TGCGCCAGCAGCTCCCTAGCGGGGGAGTTAGATACGCAGTATTTT. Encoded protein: CASSSLAGELDTQYF.

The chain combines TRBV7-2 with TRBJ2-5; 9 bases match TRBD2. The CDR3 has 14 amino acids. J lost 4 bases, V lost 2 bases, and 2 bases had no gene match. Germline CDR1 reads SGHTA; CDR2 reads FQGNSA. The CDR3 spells CASSLRAGGETQYF. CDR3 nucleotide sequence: TGTGCCAGCAGCTTACGAGCGGGAGGAGAGACCCAGTACTTC.

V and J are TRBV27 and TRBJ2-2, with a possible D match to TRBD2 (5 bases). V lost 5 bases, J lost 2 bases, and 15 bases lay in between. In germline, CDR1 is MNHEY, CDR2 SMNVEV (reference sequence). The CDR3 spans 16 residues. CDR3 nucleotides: TGTGCCAGCAGTCCTTACCGGGGAGTAAACACCGGGGAGCTGTTTTTT. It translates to CASSPYRGVNTGELFF.

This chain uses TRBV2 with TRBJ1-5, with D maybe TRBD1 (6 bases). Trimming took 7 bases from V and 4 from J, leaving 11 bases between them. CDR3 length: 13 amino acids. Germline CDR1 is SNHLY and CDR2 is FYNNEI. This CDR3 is CASKDRTNQPQHF. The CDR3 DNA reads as TGTGCCAGCAAGGACAGAACTAATCAGCCCCAGCATTTT.

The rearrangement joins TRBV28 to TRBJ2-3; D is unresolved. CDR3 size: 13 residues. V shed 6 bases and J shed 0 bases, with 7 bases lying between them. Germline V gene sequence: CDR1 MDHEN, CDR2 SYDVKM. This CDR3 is CASSRTSTDTQYF. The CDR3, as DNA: TGTGCCAGCAGCCGAACTAGCACAGATACGCAGTATTTT.

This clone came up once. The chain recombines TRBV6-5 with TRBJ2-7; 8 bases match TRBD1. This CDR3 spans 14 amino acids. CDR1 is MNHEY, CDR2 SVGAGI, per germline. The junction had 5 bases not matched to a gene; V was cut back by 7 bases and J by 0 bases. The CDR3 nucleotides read TGTGCCAGCACCGGGACAGGAACCTCCTACGAGCAGTACTTC. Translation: CASTGTGTSYEQYF.

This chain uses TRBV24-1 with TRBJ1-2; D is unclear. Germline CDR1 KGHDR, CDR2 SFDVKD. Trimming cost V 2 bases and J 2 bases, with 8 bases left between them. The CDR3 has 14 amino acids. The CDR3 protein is CATSDSDINYGYTF. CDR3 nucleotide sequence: TGTGCCACCAGTGATTCCGACATCAACTATGGCTACACCTTC.

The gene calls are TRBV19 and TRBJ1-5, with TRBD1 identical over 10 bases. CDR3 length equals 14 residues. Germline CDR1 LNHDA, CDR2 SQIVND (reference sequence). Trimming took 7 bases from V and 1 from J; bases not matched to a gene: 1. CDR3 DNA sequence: TGTGCCAGTACGGACAGGGGGAGCAATCAGCCCCAGCATTTT. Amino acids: CASTDRGSNQPQHF.

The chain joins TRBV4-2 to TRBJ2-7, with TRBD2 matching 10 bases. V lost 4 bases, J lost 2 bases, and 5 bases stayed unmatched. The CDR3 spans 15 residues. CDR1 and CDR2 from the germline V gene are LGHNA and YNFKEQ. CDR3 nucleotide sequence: TGTGCCAGCAGCCCCACTAGCGGGAATACCTACGAGCAGTACTTC. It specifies CASSPTSGNTYEQYF.

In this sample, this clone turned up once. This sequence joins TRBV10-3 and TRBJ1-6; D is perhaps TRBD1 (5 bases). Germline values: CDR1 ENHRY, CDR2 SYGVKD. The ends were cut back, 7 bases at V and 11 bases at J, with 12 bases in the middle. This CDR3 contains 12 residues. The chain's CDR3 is CAITAGPPPLHF. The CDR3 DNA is TGTGCCATCACGGCAGGGCCGCCACCCCTCCACTTT.

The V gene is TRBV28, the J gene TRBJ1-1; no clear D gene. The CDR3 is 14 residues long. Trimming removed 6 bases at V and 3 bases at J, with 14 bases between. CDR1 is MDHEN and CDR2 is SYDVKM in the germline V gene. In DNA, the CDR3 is TGTGCCAGCAGCGCCTGGCCGAACGACACTGAAGCTTTCTTT. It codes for CASSAWPNDTEAFF.

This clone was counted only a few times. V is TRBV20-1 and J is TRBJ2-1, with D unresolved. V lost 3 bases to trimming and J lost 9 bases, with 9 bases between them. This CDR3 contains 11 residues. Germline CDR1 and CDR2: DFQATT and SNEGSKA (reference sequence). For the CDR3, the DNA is TGCAGTGCTAGTAGAGGAACTGAGCAGTTCTTC. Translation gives CSASRGTEQFF.

The CDR3 region has the DNA TGTGCCAGCGAGAGGGGTGGGGGGACTAGCACTGAAGCTTTCTTT. It yields the protein CASERGGGTSTEAFF. The chain uses TRBV28 and TRBJ1-1; maybe TRBD1 (5 bases). V was trimmed by 8 bases and J by 4 bases, leaving 20 bases between them. CDR1 and CDR2 (germline): MDHEN, SYDVKM. The CDR3 loop spans 15 amino acids.

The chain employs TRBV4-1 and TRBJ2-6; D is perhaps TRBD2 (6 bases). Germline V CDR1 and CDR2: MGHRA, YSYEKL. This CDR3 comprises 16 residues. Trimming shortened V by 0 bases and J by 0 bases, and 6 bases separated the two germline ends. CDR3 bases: TGCGCCAGCAGCCAAGAGGGGGGCTCTGGGGCCAACGTCCTGACTTTC. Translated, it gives CASSQEGGSGANVLTF.

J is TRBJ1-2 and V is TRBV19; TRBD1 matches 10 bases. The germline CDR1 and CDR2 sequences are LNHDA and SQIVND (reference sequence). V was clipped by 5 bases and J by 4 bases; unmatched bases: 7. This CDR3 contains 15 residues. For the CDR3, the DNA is TGTGCCAGTAGTTTCCGGGACAGGGGTTCCTATGGCTACACCTTC. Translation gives CASSFRDRGSYGYTF.

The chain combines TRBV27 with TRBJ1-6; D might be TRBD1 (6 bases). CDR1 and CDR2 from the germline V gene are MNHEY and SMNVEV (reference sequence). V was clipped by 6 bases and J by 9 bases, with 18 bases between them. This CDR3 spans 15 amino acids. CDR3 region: CASRIYLQGTSPLHF. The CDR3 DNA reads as TGTGCCAGCAGGATATATCTACAGGGAACTTCACCCCTCCACTTT.

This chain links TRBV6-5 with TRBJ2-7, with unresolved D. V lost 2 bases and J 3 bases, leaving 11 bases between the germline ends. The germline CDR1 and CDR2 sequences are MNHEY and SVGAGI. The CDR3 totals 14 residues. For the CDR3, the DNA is TGTGCCAGCAGTTACAGAGTCGGCGGCTACGAGCAGTACTTC. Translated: CASSYRVGGYEQYF.

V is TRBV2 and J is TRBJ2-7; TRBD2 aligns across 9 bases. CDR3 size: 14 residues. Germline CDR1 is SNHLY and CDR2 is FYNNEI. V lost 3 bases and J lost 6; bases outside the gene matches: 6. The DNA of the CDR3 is TGTGCCAGCAGTGATGGGCGGGGGGGAAGCGAGCAGTACTTC. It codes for CASSDGRGGSEQYF.